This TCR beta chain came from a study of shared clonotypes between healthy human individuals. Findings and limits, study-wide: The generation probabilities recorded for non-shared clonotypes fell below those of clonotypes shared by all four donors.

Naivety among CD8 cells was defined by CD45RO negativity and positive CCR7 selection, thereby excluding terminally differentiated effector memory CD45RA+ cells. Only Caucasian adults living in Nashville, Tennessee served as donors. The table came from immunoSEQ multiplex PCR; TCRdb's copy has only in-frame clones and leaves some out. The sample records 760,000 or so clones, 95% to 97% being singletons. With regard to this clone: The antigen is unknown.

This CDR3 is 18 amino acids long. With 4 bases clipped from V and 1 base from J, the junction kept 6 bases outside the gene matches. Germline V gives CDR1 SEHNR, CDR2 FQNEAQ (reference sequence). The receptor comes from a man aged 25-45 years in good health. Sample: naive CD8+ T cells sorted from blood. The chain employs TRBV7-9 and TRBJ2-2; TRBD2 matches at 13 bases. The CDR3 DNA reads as TGTGCCAGCAGCTACACTAGCGGGAGGGGCCTGAACACCGGGGAGCTGTTTTTT. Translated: CASSYTSGRGLNTGELFF. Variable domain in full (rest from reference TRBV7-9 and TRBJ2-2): DTGVSQNPRHKITKRGQNVTFRCDPISEHNRLYWYRQTLGQGPEFLTYFQNEAQLEKSRLLSDRFSAERPKGSFSTLEIQRTEQGDSAMYLCASSYTSGRGLNTGELFFGEGSRLTVL.